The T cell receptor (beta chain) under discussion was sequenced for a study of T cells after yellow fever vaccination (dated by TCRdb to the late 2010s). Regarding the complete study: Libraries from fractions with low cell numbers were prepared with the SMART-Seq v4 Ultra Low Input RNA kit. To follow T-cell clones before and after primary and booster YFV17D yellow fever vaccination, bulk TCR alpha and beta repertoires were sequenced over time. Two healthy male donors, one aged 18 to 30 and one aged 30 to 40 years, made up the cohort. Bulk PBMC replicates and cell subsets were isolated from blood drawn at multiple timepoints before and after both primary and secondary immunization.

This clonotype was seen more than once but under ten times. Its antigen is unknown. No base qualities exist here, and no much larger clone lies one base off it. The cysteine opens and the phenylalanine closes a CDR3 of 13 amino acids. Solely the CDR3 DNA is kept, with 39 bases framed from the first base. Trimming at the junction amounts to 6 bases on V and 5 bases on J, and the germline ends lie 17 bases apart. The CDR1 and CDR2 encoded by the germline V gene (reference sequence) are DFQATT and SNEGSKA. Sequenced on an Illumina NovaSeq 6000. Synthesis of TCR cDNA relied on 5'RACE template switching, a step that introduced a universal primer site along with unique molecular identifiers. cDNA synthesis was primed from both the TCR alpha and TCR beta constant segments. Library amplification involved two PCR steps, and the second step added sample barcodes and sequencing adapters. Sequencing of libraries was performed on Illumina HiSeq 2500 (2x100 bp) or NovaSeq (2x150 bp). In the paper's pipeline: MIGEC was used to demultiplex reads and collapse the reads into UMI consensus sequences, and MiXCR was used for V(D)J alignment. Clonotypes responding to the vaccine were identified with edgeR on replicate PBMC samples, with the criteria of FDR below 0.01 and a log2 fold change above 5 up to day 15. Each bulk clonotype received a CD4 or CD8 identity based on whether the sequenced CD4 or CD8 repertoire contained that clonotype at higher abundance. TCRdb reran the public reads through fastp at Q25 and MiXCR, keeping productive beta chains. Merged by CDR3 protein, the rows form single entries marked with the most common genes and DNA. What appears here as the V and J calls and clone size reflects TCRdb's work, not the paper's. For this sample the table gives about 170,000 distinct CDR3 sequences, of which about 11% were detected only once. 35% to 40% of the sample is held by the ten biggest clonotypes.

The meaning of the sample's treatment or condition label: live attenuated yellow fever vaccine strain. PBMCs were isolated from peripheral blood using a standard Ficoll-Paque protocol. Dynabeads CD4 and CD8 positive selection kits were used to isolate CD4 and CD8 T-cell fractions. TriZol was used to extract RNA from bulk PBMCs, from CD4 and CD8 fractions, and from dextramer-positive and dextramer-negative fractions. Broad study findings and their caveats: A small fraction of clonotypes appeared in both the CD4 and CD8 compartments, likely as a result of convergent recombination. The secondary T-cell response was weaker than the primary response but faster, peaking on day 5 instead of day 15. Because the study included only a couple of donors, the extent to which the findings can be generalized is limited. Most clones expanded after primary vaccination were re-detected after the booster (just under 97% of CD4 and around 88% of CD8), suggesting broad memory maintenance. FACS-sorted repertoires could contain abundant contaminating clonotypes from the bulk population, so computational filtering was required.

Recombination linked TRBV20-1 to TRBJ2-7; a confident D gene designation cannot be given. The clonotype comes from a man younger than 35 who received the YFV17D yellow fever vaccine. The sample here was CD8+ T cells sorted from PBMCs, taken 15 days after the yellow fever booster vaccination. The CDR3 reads CSAAWVQNNEQYF. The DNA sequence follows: TGCAGTGCCGCCTGGGTACAAAATAACGAGCAGTACTTC.